What follows is one TCR beta chain and its context. Its antigen is unknown. No base quality information exists; no much larger clone differs at one position. The collaborating institutions used their own protocols to collect whole blood in K2EDTA tubes. Collaborator samples were shipped for TCRbeta analysis as frozen whole blood, isolated PBMCs, or DNA extracted from either sample type. The immunoSEQ Assay, a bias-controlled multiplex PCR, was used to amplify TCRbeta CDR3 regions from genomic DNA. Under the source paper's analysis protocol: Within the assay, amplification of reference gene primers was used to estimate how many nucleated cells each sample contained. To quantify the absolute abundance of each unique TCRbeta CDR3 rearrangement, sequence reads were collapsed and filtered. For each sample, productive Simpson clonality was calculated as the square root of Simpson's diversity index over productive rearrangements. TCRdb took over this immuneACCESS table, retaining in-frame rearrangements with V and J assigned. Such tables are incomplete; in checked studies, under half of the missing clones stem from an unresolved V gene, and the remainder is unexplained. V, J and clone size are taken as reported in that table, and D and trimming were inferred from the DNA itself. This sample gives more than 65,000 clones in total; around 91% of them show up just once. The ten most abundant clones make up 7.5% to 9.5% of the sample.

These data come from a study of blood T cell repertoires in COVID-19 (TCRdb year 2020). As for the study more broadly: Collaborator samples came from the United States, Italy and Spain and covered acute and convalescent phases of COVID-19. The material from the prospective study consisted of cDNA or gDNA derived from T cells, B-cell-depleted T cells, or PBMCs. Deeply sampled blood TCRbeta repertoires from subjects exposed to, actively infected with, or recovered from COVID-19 were included in the dataset. The repertoires were made available in a free public database intended to serve as a resource for research on the immune response to SARS-CoV-2. The samples were drawn from the first 160 participants of the ongoing ImmuneRACE study and from about 1,200 subjects provided by 6 global collaborators. Sample metadata almost always included a de-identified subject ID, COVID-19 status, age in years and sex. Where available, HLA class I and class II types were taken from metadata supplied by the sample provider and were not determined by assay-based typing.

The investigation overall reported the following: The amount of clinical and demographic metadata varied by source and participant and was provided uncurated.

The junction shows trimming of 0 bases on V and 5 bases on J, plus 12 bases between the germline ends. Taken from cysteine to phenylalanine, the CDR3 has 14 residues. Solely the CDR3 DNA is kept, with 42 bases framed from the first base. Based on the germline V gene, the CDR1 and CDR2 sequences are SGDLS and YYNGEE. This receptor was obtained from a human donor in a cohort sampled during active COVID-19. Sequenced input: peripheral blood. The sequence links TRBV9 to TRBJ2-7; the D segment could be TRBD1, given 5 matching bases. For the CDR3, the sequence is CASSVETAVHEQYF. The nucleotide sequence is TGTGCCAGCAGCGTAGAGACAGCCGTCCACGAGCAGTACTTC.